These T cell receptor beta chains were read from a single sample in a study of T cell responses to AZD1222 COVID-19 vaccine. The data were produced by immunoSEQ multiplex PCR, yet TCRdb's version contains in-frame clones alone and is incomplete. This table has 140,000 to 150,000 clones, about 90% appearing once. The sequencing used peripheral blood, collected on day 0 of AZD1222 vaccination. The receptor set was obtained from an adult in good health. The CDR3 runs from the conserved cysteine through the conserved F or W. D genes are given only for firm matches. Rows give clone size only sometimes, using once, few, many, or a class for an expanded clone.

>-|TRBV28|TRBJ1-4|-
CASSLQQGRWFF
TGTGCCAGCAGTTTACAACAGGGCAGATGGTTTTTT
>-|TRBV11-1|TRBJ1-1|TRBD1
CASSHGGTAPEAFF
TGTGCCAGCAGCCATGGGGGGACAGCCCCTGAAGCTTTCTTT
>-|TRBV27|TRBJ1-5|-
CASSLRNQPQHF
TGTGCCAGCAGTCTCCGAAATCAGCCCCAGCATTTT
>-|TRBV20-1|TRBJ2-1|-
CSASDLAGHNEQFF
TGCAGTGCTAGTGACCTAGCCGGCCACAATGAGCAGTTCTTC
>once|TRBV6-6|TRBJ1-5|TRBD1
CASSPGQGGPASNQPQHF
TGTGCCAGCAGTCCGGGACAGGGAGGGCCGGCAAGCAATCAGCCCCAGCATTTT
>-|TRBV7-3|TRBJ1-6|-
CASSLLGRDNSPLHF
TGTGCCAGCAGCTTATTAGGCAGGGATAATTCACCCCTCCACTTT
>-|TRBV11-2|TRBJ2-3|TRBD2
CASSDPSGTGTDTQYF
TGTGCCAGCAGCGACCCTAGCGGGACGGGCACAGATACGCAGTATTTT
>-|TRBV6-6|TRBJ1-5|-
CASTRYQAPGGGNQPQHF
TGTGCCAGTACTCGATACCAAGCCCCTGGGGGCGGGAATCAGCCCCAGCATTTT
>few|TRBV2|TRBJ2-5|-
CASLTRPAETQYF
TGTGCCAGCCTCACAAGACCGGCAGAGACCCAGTACTTC
>once|TRBV6-1|TRBJ1-5|TRBD1
CASSEAGTGYHSNQPQHF
TGTGCCAGCAGTGAAGCGGGGACAGGTTATCATAGCAATCAGCCCCAGCATTTT
>-|TRBV19|TRBJ1-1|TRBD1
CASSSRQGNLEAFF
TGTGCCAGTAGTAGCAGACAGGGAAATCTCGAAGCTTTCTTT
>-|TRBV14|TRBJ2-3|TRBD1
CASRPLRGPETQTDTQYF
TGTGCCAGCAGGCCATTGAGGGGGCCGGAAACTCAGACAGATACGCAGTATTTT
>-|TRBV9|TRBJ2-7|TRBD2
CASSPKLAVVRDEQYF
TGTGCCAGCAGCCCAAAACTAGCGGTGGTTCGGGACGAGCAGTACTTC
>once|TRBV7-2|TRBJ1-3|-
CASSLVAVSGNTIYF
TGTGCCAGCAGCTTAGTTGCTGTCTCTGGAAACACCATATATTTT
>-|TRBV2|TRBJ1-1|-
CARTGRTEAFF
TGTGCCCGCACAGGGCGCACTGAAGCTTTCTTT
>-|TRBV28|TRBJ1-2|-
CASRPQGYGYTF
TGTGCCAGCAGACCCCAGGGGTATGGCTACACCTTC
>-|TRBV7-2|TRBJ1-1|-
CASSLGTTRAEAFF
TGTGCCAGCAGCTTAGGGACGACAAGAGCTGAAGCTTTCTTT
>-|TRBV18|TRBJ2-2|-
CASSPGFGELFF
TGTGCCAGCTCACCTGGCTTCGGGGAGCTGTTTTTT
>-|TRBV3-1/TRBV3-2|TRBJ1-1|-
CASSQGSSKAFF
TGTGCCAGCAGCCAAGGCTCTAGTAAAGCTTTCTTT
>-|TRBV6-1|TRBJ1-1|-
CASSENRANTEAFF
TGTGCCAGCAGTGAAAACAGGGCGAACACTGAAGCTTTCTTT
>-|TRBV29-1|TRBJ2-7|-
CSAGGFSSYEQYF
TGCAGCGCCGGGGGATTTTCCTCCTACGAGCAGTACTTC
>-|TRBV29-1|TRBJ1-5|-
CSVEDQSGQPQHF
TGCAGCGTTGAAGATCAATCCGGTCAGCCCCAGCATTTT
>-|TRBV2|TRBJ2-7|TRBD2
CASSAGLAQYF
TGTGCCAGCAGTGCGGGACTAGCGCAGTACTTC
>once|TRBV20-1|TRBJ2-4|TRBD2
CSASQIGLAVTKNIQYF
TGCAGTGCTAGTCAAATTGGACTAGCGGTTACCAAAAACATTCAGTACTTC
>-|TRBV19|TRBJ2-1|-
CASSMKGSEQFF
TGTGCCAGTAGTATGAAAGGGAGTGAGCAGTTCTTC
>once|TRBV10-3|TRBJ1-2|TRBD1
CAISESPQGAGGYTF
TGTGCCATCAGTGAGAGCCCACAGGGGGCGGGAGGCTACACCTTC
>-|TRBV28|TRBJ1-3|-
CASSFSGGPGNTIYF
TGTGCCAGCAGTTTTTCGGGGGGCCCCGGAAACACCATATATTTT